Below are 15 T cell receptor beta chains sequenced from a single sample in a study of post-analysis software for immune sequencing data. Study-level results: Comparison of patients with controls showed roughly five TRBV segments more frequent in patients, TRBV5-6, TRBV5-1 and TRBV20-1 among them.

These receptors lack a known antigen. Unique molecular identifiers had been added to the TCR beta cDNA libraries. One entry per CDR3 protein, called by TCRdb with MiXCR from the PCR reads. The sample has a few hundred thousand distinct CDR3 sequences; 30% to 45% are singletons. Sequenced input: blood. The receptors derive from a girl between 5 and 17 years old with multiple sclerosis.

This chain links TRBV10-3 with TRBJ1-2; no clear D. The CDR3 is made up of 12 amino acids. Germline CDR1 ENHRY, CDR2 SYGVKD. Between the trimmed V and J ends, which lost 6 bases and 8 bases, there was a span of 13 bases. CDR3 in DNA: TGTGCCATCAGAAAAGATCCGGGGGGCTACACCTTC. This encodes CAIRKDPGGYTF.

This clonotype was seen a handful of times. V gene TRBV27 combines with J gene TRBJ2-7; D is unresolved. This CDR3 region has 14 residues. V was trimmed by 1 base and J by 0 bases, leaving 7 bases between them. Germline values: CDR1 MNHEY, CDR2 SMNVEV (reference sequence). CDR3 bases: TGTGCCAGCAGTTTATGGGGAAACTCCTACGAGCAGTACTTC. Translating gives CASSLWGNSYEQYF.

Written as DNA, the CDR3 is TGTGCCAGCAGTCCGCGTGAGGGGGAGACCCAGTACTTC. Protein: CASSPREGETQYF. The chain combines TRBV12-3 or TRBV12-4 with TRBJ2-5; D is possibly TRBD1 or TRBD2 (5 bases each). The CDR3 is made up of 13 amino acids. The ends were cut back, 5 bases at V and 5 bases at J, with 12 bases in the middle.

The chain joins TRBV4-1 to TRBJ1-4; TRBD1 aligns across 9 bases. This CDR3 has 17 residues. Trimming at V came to 3 bases and at J to 4 bases, leaving 9 bases not matched to a gene. Germline CDR1 is MGHRA and CDR2 is YSYEKL. The CDR3 coding sequence is TGCGCCAGCAGCCATCGAGGACCGGGACAGGGTAATGAAAAACTGTTTTTT. Its translation: CASSHRGPGQGNEKLFF.

This clonotype was observed at least ten times. This sequence joins TRBV7-2 and TRBJ2-3; the match to TRBD2 covers 12 bases. V was clipped by 5 bases and J by 2 bases; unmatched bases: 17. Germline CDR1 is SGHTA and CDR2 is FQGNSA. The CDR3 spans 20 residues. Here the CDR3 reads CASSQPGAATSGGPTDTQYF. CDR3 nucleotides: TGTGCCAGCAGCCAACCGGGGGCCGCGACTAGCGGGGGACCCACAGATACGCAGTATTTT.

The chain joins TRBV10-3 to TRBJ2-5, with D maybe TRBD2 (6 bases). Germline V gene data show CDR1 as ENHRY and CDR2 as SYGVKD. The CDR3 is made up of 17 amino acids. V dropped 4 bases and J dropped 0 bases, with 18 bases sitting between them. In DNA, the CDR3 is TGTGCCATCAGTGGAGGGGAGGAGTTTGAGTACCAAGAGACCCAGTACTTC. Its protein product is CAISGGEEFEYQETQYF.

The chain uses TRBV29-1 and TRBJ2-7; tentative D call: TRBD2 (5 bases). V gave up 6 bases and J gave up 3 bases, with 21 bases separating them. The CDR3 consists of 15 residues. Looked up from germline, CDR1 is SQVTM and CDR2 is ANQGSEA. CDR3 sequence (DNA): TGCAGCGTCACCGAGTGGAACCCCGGAGGCTACGAGCAGTACTTC. Amino acids: CSVTEWNPGGYEQYF.

This chain connects TRBV12-3 or TRBV12-4 to TRBJ2-7; 10 bases are shared with TRBD1. This CDR3 contains 14 residues. V was clipped by 3 bases and J by 3 bases; unmatched bases: 2. In nucleotides, the CDR3 is TGTGCCAGCAGTTTCCGGACAGGGGGCTACGAGCAGTACTTC. The encoded protein is CASSFRTGGYEQYF.

The CDR3 loop reads CSAPQWGVQSNQPQHF. The CDR3 coding sequence is TGCAGTGCCCCCCAATGGGGGGTTCAAAGCAATCAGCCCCAGCATTTT. V usage is TRBV20-1 and J usage is TRBJ1-5; D might be TRBD1 (5 bases). The germline CDR1 and CDR2 sequences are DFQATT and SNEGSKA (reference sequence). The CDR3 covers 16 residues. Trimming took off 6 bases at V and 1 base at J, with 19 bases between the two ends.

The chain has TRBV2 and TRBJ2-1; 11 nucleotides match TRBD2. CDR3 size: 18 residues. V was pared by 1 base and J by 2 bases, with 7 bases of the junction left unmatched. Germline CDR1 is SNHLY and CDR2 is FYNNEI. DNA of the CDR3: TGTGCCAGCAGTGAAGGTCTAGCGGGGGGCACCACCTACAATGAGCAGTTCTTC. Translated: CASSEGLAGGTTYNEQFF.

The CDR3: CASSERQRGRDTQYF. DNA of the CDR3: TGTGCCAGCAGTGAACGTCAGCGGGGGAGGGATACGCAGTATTTT. The rearrangement uses TRBV2 and TRBJ2-3, with TRBD2 identical over 8 bases. The V gene's germline CDR1 is SNHLY and CDR2 FYNNEI. The CDR3 length is 15 residues. V gave up 2 bases and J gave up 6 bases; unmatched junction bases: 7.

The rearrangement uses TRBV10-3 and TRBJ1-1; a possible D gene is TRBD1 (5 bases). The V and J ends lost 3 bases and 3 bases respectively, with 17 bases between them. The CDR3 runs to 16 residues. The V gene's germline CDR1 is ENHRY and CDR2 SYGVKD. In DNA form, the CDR3 reads TGTGCCATCAGTGACTCCCGCGGGGGGGGTGACACTGAAGCTTTCTTT. This translates into CAISDSRGGGDTEAFF.

This clonotype was counted only a few times. The V call is TRBV6-5, the J call TRBJ1-2; D is unclear. CDR3 length: 13 amino acids. The V end was cut by 2 bases, the J end by 4 bases, with 8 bases between. In germline, CDR1 is MNHEY, CDR2 SVGAGI. CDR3 sequence reads: CASSYNSFYGYTF. The CDR3 DNA reads TGTGCCAGCAGTTACAACAGTTTCTATGGCTACACCTTC.

The chain combines TRBV20-1 with TRBJ2-1; possibly TRBD2 for D (5 bases). The V gene lost 5 bases and the J gene lost 3 bases, with 14 bases spanning the gap. Per the germline V gene, CDR1 is DFQATT and CDR2 is SNEGSKA (reference sequence). The CDR3 extends over 14 amino acids. CDR3 sequence reads: CSAAPERNYNEQFF. The CDR3, as DNA: TGCAGTGCTGCCCCCGAGCGGAACTACAATGAGCAGTTCTTC.

This chain uses TRBV15 with TRBJ2-1; D remains unclear. CDR1 is LNHNV, CDR2 YYDKDF, per germline (reference sequence). Trimming removed 6 bases at V and 3 bases at J, with 9 bases between. The CDR3 consists of 13 residues. Here the CDR3 reads CATSSLFYNEQFF. The CDR3 bases are TGTGCCACCAGTTCGCTTTTCTACAATGAGCAGTTCTTC.